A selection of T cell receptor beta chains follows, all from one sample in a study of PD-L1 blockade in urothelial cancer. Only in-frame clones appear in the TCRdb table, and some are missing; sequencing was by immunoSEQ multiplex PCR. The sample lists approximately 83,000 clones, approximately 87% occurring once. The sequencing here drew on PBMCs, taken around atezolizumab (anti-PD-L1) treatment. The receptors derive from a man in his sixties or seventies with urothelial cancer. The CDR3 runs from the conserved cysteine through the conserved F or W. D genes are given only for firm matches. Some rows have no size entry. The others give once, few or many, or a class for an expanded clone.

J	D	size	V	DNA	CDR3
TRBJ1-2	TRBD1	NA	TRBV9	TGTGCCAGCAGCAAAGGCCACAGGGGTAATGGCTACACCTTC	CASSKGHRGNGYTF
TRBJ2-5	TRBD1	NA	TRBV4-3	TGCGCCAGCAGCCAAGAGGCCAGGGGGCAGGGGACCCAGTACTTC	CASSQEARGQGTQYF
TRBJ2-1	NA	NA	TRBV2	TGTGCCAGCAAAATCGGCTCCTACAATGAGCAGTTCTTC	CASKIGSYNEQFF
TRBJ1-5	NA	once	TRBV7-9	TGTGCCAGCAGCTGGGAGGAAGGTCAGCCCCAGCATTTT	CASSWEEGQPQHF
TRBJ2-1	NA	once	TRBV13	TGTGCCAGCAGCTTAGGGCCCAGCGCAGGGAGGAATGAGCAGTTCTTC	CASSLGPSAGRNEQFF
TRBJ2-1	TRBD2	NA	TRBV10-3	TGTGCCATCAAAGGGAGCGGGGGTTACAATGAGCAGTTCTTC	CAIKGSGGYNEQFF
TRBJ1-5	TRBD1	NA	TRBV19	TGTGCCAGTAGTTCCCTCCGGGACAGTCATCAGCCCCAGCATTTT	CASSSLRDSHQPQHF
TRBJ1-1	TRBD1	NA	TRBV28	TGTGCCAGCAGTCCCTCACAGGGGGCGCGAACTGAAGCTTTCTTT	CASSPSQGARTEAFF
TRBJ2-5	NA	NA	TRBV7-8	TGTGCCAGCAGCTTAGGACAGCCTTCCCAAGAGACCCAGTACTTC	CASSLGQPSQETQYF
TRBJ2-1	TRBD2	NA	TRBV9	TGTGCCAGCAGTCCCCGGACTAGCGGGAGAATGTACAATGAGCAGTTCTTC	CASSPRTSGRMYNEQFF
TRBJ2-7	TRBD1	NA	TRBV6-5	TGTGCCAGCAGCCCCGGGACAGGGAACTACGAGCAGTACTTC	CASSPGTGNYEQYF
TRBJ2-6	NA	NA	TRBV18	TGTGCCAGCTCACCGTCCGGTTATAAGGCCAACGTCCTGACTTTC	CASSPSGYKANVLTF
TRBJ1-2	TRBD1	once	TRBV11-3	TGTGCCAGCAGCTCAACAGGGGGCGATGGCTACACCTTC	CASSSTGGDGYTF